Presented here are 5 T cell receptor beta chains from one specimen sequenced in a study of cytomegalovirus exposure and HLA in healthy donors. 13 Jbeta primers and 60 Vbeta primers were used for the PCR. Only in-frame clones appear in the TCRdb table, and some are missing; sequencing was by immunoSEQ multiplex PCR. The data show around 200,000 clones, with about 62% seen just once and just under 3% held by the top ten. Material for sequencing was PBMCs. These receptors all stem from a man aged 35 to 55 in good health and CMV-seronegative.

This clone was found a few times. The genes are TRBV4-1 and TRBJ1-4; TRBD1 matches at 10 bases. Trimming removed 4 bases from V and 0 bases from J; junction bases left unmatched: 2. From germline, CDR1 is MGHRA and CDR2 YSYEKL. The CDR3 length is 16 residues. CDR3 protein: CASSLGTGATNEKLFF. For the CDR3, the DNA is TGCGCCAGCAGCCTCGGGACAGGGGCAACTAATGAAAAACTGTTTTTT.

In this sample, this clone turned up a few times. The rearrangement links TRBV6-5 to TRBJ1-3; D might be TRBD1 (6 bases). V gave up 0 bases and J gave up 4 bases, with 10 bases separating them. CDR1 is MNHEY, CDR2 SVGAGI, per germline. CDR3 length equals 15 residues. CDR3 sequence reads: CASSYSPGQGNTIYF. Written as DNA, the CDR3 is TGTGCCAGCAGTTACTCCCCAGGACAGGGAAACACCATATATTTT.

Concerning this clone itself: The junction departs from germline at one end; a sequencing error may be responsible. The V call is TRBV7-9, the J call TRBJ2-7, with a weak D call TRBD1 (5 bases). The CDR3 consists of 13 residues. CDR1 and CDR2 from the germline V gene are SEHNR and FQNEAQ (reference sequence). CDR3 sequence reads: CASGLTTAYEQYF. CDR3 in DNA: TGTGCCAGCGGCTTAACGACAGCCTACGAGCAGTACTTC.

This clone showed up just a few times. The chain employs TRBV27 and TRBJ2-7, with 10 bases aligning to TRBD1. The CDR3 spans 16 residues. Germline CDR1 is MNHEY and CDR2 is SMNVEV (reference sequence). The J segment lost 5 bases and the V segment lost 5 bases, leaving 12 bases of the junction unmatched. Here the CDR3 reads CASSTVDRGRTDEQYF. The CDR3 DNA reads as TGTGCCAGCAGTACCGTGGACAGGGGGAGGACGGACGAGCAGTACTTC.

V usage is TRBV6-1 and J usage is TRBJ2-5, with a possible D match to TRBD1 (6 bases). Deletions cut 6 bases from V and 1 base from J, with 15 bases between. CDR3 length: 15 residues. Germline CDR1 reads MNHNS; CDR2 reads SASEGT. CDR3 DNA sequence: TGTGCCAGCAGCCGGACAGAGGCCTTCCAAGAGACCCAGTACTTC. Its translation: CASSRTEAFQETQYF.